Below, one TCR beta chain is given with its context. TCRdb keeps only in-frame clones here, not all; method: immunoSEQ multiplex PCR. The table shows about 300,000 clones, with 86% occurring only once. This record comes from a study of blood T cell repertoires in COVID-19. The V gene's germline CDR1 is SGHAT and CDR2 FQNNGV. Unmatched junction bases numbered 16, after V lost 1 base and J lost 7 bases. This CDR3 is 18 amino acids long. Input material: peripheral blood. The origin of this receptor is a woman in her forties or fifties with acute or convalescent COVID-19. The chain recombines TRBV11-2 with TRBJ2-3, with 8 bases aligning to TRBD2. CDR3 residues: CASSLVFGTRVARNTQYF. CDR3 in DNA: TGTGCCAGCAGCTTAGTTTTTGGGACTAGGGTTGCGCGAAATACGCAGTATTTT. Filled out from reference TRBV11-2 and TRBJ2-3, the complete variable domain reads EAGVAQSPRYKIIEKRQSVAFWCNPISGHATLYWYQQILGQGPKLLIQFQNNGVVDDSQLPKDRFSAERLKGVDSTLKIQPAKLEDSAVYLCASSLVFGTRVARNTQYFGPGTRLTVL.